A selection of T cell receptor beta chains follows, all from one sample in a study of Ad26.COV2.S vaccination and SARS-CoV-2 variants. Only in-frame clones appear in the TCRdb table, and some are missing; sequencing was by immunoSEQ multiplex PCR. This table has hundreds of thousands of clones, 89% appearing once. The starting material was peripheral blood, obtained in a trial of Ad26.COV2.S vaccine versus placebo. The origin of the receptors is a person between 18 and 65 years old who received the Ad26.COV2.S COVID-19 vaccine or a placebo. Each CDR3 is given with its conserved first and last residue. The D gene is left open where the match is weak. Only part of the rows carry a size: once, few, many, or a class if the clone is expanded.

d_gene: TRBD1; v_gene: TRBV6-5; abundance: NA; j_gene: TRBJ1-2; CDR3nt: TGTGCCAGCAGCTGGGACAGAAACTATGGCTACACCTTC; CDR3aa: CASSWDRNYGYTF
d_gene: TRBD2; v_gene: TRBV28; abundance: NA; j_gene: TRBJ2-1; CDR3nt: TGTGCCAGCAGACTTCCGGGACTAGTGCAGTTCTTC; CDR3aa: CASRLPGLVQFF
d_gene: TRBD1; v_gene: TRBV28; abundance: NA; j_gene: TRBJ1-5; CDR3nt: TGTGCCAGCAGTTCACCGACAGGGGGCATCCAGCCCCAGCATTTT; CDR3aa: CASSSPTGGIQPQHF
d_gene: NA; v_gene: TRBV25-1; abundance: NA; j_gene: TRBJ1-5; CDR3nt: TGTGCCAGCAGGGGGACTGGCGATCAGCCCCAGCATTTT; CDR3aa: CASRGTGDQPQHF
d_gene: TRBD2; v_gene: TRBV9; abundance: NA; j_gene: TRBJ2-1; CDR3nt: TGTGCCAGCAGCGTCGATCCGGGTCTAGCGGGCAGGGATGAGCAGTTCTTC; CDR3aa: CASSVDPGLAGRDEQFF
d_gene: NA; v_gene: TRBV30; abundance: once; j_gene: TRBJ2-2; CDR3nt: TGTGCCTGGAGTTCCCAGGGGACCGGGGAGCTGTTTTTT; CDR3aa: CAWSSQGTGELFF
d_gene: NA; v_gene: TRBV5-8; abundance: NA; j_gene: TRBJ1-2; CDR3nt: TGTGCCAGCAGCTTTTCAGGGAACTATGGCTACACCTTC; CDR3aa: CASSFSGNYGYTF
d_gene: NA; v_gene: TRBV2; abundance: NA; j_gene: TRBJ2-1; CDR3nt: TGTGCCAGCCTGACTTTCTACAATGAGCAGTTCTTC; CDR3aa: CASLTFYNEQFF
d_gene: NA; v_gene: TRBV7-9; abundance: few; j_gene: TRBJ1-2; CDR3nt: TGTGCCAGCAGCTTAGCTGACGGGGGAAGCTATGGCTACACCTTC; CDR3aa: CASSLADGGSYGYTF
d_gene: TRBD1; v_gene: TRBV3-1/TRBV3-2; abundance: NA; j_gene: TRBJ2-2; CDR3nt: TGTGCCAGCAGCGAGTCCGGGACAGGTTACACCGGGGAGCTGTTTTTT; CDR3aa: CASSESGTGYTGELFF
d_gene: NA; v_gene: TRBV7-3; abundance: NA; j_gene: TRBJ1-2; CDR3nt: TGTGCCAGCAGCCCCATCCCGCACTATGGCTACACCTTC; CDR3aa: CASSPIPHYGYTF
d_gene: NA; v_gene: TRBV5-4; abundance: NA; j_gene: TRBJ1-2; CDR3nt: TGTGCCAGCAGCTTGGCGGGGGTTAACTATGGCTACACCTTC; CDR3aa: CASSLAGVNYGYTF
d_gene: NA; v_gene: TRBV2; abundance: NA; j_gene: TRBJ2-4; CDR3nt: TGTGCCAGCAGTGAAGACAGGGTTTGGGGAGCCAAAAACATTCAGTACTTC; CDR3aa: CASSEDRVWGAKNIQYF
d_gene: NA; v_gene: TRBV4-2; abundance: NA; j_gene: TRBJ2-3; CDR3nt: TGTGCCAGCAGCCAAGACGGGATAGGGGTTACAGATACGCAGTATTTT; CDR3aa: CASSQDGIGVTDTQYF
d_gene: TRBD1; v_gene: TRBV2; abundance: NA; j_gene: TRBJ2-7; CDR3nt: TGTGCCAGCATCCTGACAGGGTCCTACGAGCAGTACTTC; CDR3aa: CASILTGSYEQYF
d_gene: TRBD1; v_gene: TRBV5-1; abundance: NA; j_gene: TRBJ1-4; CDR3nt: TGCGCCAGCAGCTTGAACAGGGGGCGAGAAAAACTGTTTTTT; CDR3aa: CASSLNRGREKLFF
d_gene: TRBD2; v_gene: TRBV7-3; abundance: NA; j_gene: TRBJ2-1; CDR3nt: TGTGCCAGCAGTCCTAGCGGGGGGGCAGTCGTTGAGCAGTTCTTC; CDR3aa: CASSPSGGAVVEQFF
d_gene: TRBD2; v_gene: TRBV5-1; abundance: once; j_gene: TRBJ2-1; CDR3nt: TGCGCCAGCAGCTCCCGGACTAGCGGGAATGAGCAGTTCTTC; CDR3aa: CASSSRTSGNEQFF
d_gene: NA; v_gene: TRBV11-3; abundance: NA; j_gene: TRBJ2-1; CDR3nt: TGTGCCAGCAGCTTAACCCCATTGGGGTCATCCTACAATGAGCAGTTCTTC; CDR3aa: CASSLTPLGSSYNEQFF
d_gene: TRBD2; v_gene: TRBV11-2; abundance: NA; j_gene: TRBJ2-2; CDR3nt: TGTGCCAGCAGCCGTGCAAGCGGGAGATCCTCCGGGGAGCTGTTTTTT; CDR3aa: CASSRASGRSSGELFF
d_gene: TRBD2; v_gene: TRBV7-8; abundance: NA; j_gene: TRBJ2-3; CDR3nt: TGTGCCAGCAGCTTTCGATCCGGACTAGCGGGAGTAGGCGAGGGGCAGTATTTT; CDR3aa: CASSFRSGLAGVGEGQYF
d_gene: NA; v_gene: TRBV5-1; abundance: NA; j_gene: TRBJ1-2; CDR3nt: TGCGCCAGCAGCTTGGTCCCTGATGAATATGGCTACACCTTC; CDR3aa: CASSLVPDEYGYTF
d_gene: NA; v_gene: TRBV28; abundance: NA; j_gene: TRBJ2-7; CDR3nt: TGTGCCAGCAATTCTGGAGTTGGGGTCTACGAGCAGTACTTC; CDR3aa: CASNSGVGVYEQYF
d_gene: NA; v_gene: TRBV5-1; abundance: NA; j_gene: TRBJ1-6; CDR3nt: TGCGCCAGCAGCTTGTCTTATAATTCACCCCTCCACTTT; CDR3aa: CASSLSYNSPLHF
d_gene: NA; v_gene: TRBV27; abundance: NA; j_gene: TRBJ1-4; CDR3nt: TGTGCCAGCAGTTTATCGGTCCCATTGAGGGCAACTAATGAAAAACTGTTTTTT; CDR3aa: CASSLSVPLRATNEKLFF
d_gene: TRBD1; v_gene: TRBV6-5; abundance: NA; j_gene: TRBJ2-7; CDR3nt: TGTGCCAGCAAGGGGGCGTCAAGCTCCTACGAGCAGTACTTC; CDR3aa: CASKGASSSYEQYF
d_gene: NA; v_gene: TRBV3-1/TRBV3-2; abundance: NA; j_gene: TRBJ2-5; CDR3nt: TGTGCCAGCAGCCAAGCCCCTGGAGAGACCCAGTACTTC; CDR3aa: CASSQAPGETQYF
d_gene: NA; v_gene: TRBV12-3/TRBV12-4; abundance: NA; j_gene: TRBJ2-1; CDR3nt: TGTGCCAGCACTACAGCGGTTAACAATGAGCAGTTCTTC; CDR3aa: CASTTAVNNEQFF
d_gene: TRBD2; v_gene: TRBV2; abundance: NA; j_gene: TRBJ2-3; CDR3nt: TGTGCCAGCAGAGAGATACCGGGACTACTCACAGATACGCAGTATTTT; CDR3aa: CASREIPGLLTDTQYF
d_gene: TRBD1; v_gene: TRBV4-2; abundance: NA; j_gene: TRBJ1-5; CDR3nt: TGTGCCAGCAGCCATGGGACAGTTAATCAGCCCCAGCATTTT; CDR3aa: CASSHGTVNQPQHF
d_gene: NA; v_gene: TRBV6-5; abundance: NA; j_gene: TRBJ2-3; CDR3nt: TGTGCCAGCAGTTACCGGGCAGCCGATACGCAGTATTTT; CDR3aa: CASSYRAADTQYF
d_gene: NA; v_gene: TRBV27; abundance: NA; j_gene: TRBJ1-4; CDR3nt: TGTGCCAGCAGTTCCCACCAAACTAATGAAAAACTGTTTTTT; CDR3aa: CASSSHQTNEKLFF
d_gene: NA; v_gene: TRBV4-1; abundance: NA; j_gene: TRBJ2-2; CDR3nt: TGCGCCAGCAGGACAGGGAGGGGTACCGGGGAGCTGTTTTTT; CDR3aa: CASRTGRGTGELFF
d_gene: TRBD1; v_gene: TRBV18; abundance: NA; j_gene: TRBJ2-7; CDR3nt: TGTGCCAGCTCACCAGACAGGGGGCGAAACGAGCAGTACTTC; CDR3aa: CASSPDRGRNEQYF
d_gene: NA; v_gene: TRBV3-1/TRBV3-2; abundance: NA; j_gene: TRBJ1-1; CDR3nt: TGTGCCAGCAGCCAAGATTTTTCTGGTTTAAACACTGAAGCTTTCTTT; CDR3aa: CASSQDFSGLNTEAFF
d_gene: TRBD2; v_gene: TRBV19; abundance: NA; j_gene: TRBJ2-5; CDR3nt: TGTGCCAGTAGTAGGCCGGGGGGGCCGGGGGAGACCCAGTACTTC; CDR3aa: CASSRPGGPGETQYF
d_gene: NA; v_gene: TRBV11-3; abundance: NA; j_gene: TRBJ2-1; CDR3nt: TGTGCCAGCAGCTTAGATCAAGCAGGGTTTCGTGATGAGCAGTTCTTC; CDR3aa: CASSLDQAGFRDEQFF
d_gene: NA; v_gene: TRBV2; abundance: NA; j_gene: TRBJ2-3; CDR3nt: TGTGCCAGCACAGGCCTTTCGTACTTTAGCACAGATACGCAGTATTTT; CDR3aa: CASTGLSYFSTDTQYF
d_gene: NA; v_gene: TRBV18; abundance: once; j_gene: TRBJ2-7; CDR3nt: TGTGCCAGCTCACCGAGGAGCTCCTACGAGCAGTACTTC; CDR3aa: CASSPRSSYEQYF
d_gene: TRBD1; v_gene: TRBV10-3; abundance: NA; j_gene: TRBJ2-1; CDR3nt: TGTGCCATCAGGGCAAGGGACAGGGGAAGCAATGAGCAGTTCTTC; CDR3aa: CAIRARDRGSNEQFF
d_gene: NA; v_gene: TRBV18; abundance: NA; j_gene: TRBJ2-1; CDR3nt: TGTGCCAGCTCAAATGCCGAGTACAATGAGCAGTTCTTC; CDR3aa: CASSNAEYNEQFF
d_gene: NA; v_gene: TRBV4-2; abundance: few; j_gene: TRBJ1-5; CDR3nt: TGTGCCAGCAGCCAAGATAGCCAGGGAACCAATCAGCCCCAGCATTTT; CDR3aa: CASSQDSQGTNQPQHF
d_gene: NA; v_gene: TRBV11-2; abundance: NA; j_gene: TRBJ2-6; CDR3nt: TGTGCCAGCAGCGGCTCGCGACGCGGGGCCAACGTCCTGACTTTC; CDR3aa: CASSGSRRGANVLTF
d_gene: TRBD2; v_gene: TRBV19; abundance: NA; j_gene: TRBJ2-1; CDR3nt: TGTGCCAGTACCACTAGCGGGAGCGGATGGGATGAGCAGTTCTTC; CDR3aa: CASTTSGSGWDEQFF
d_gene: TRBD1; v_gene: TRBV6-5; abundance: NA; j_gene: TRBJ1-2; CDR3nt: TGTGCCAGCCGGGACAGATCTCGCTATGGCTACACCTTC; CDR3aa: CASRDRSRYGYTF